This T cell receptor beta chain was recorded in a study of blood T cell repertoires in COVID-19 (dated by TCRdb to the early 2020s). Some background on the complete study: Collaborator samples came from the United States, Italy and Spain and covered acute and convalescent phases of COVID-19. Samples were obtained from the ongoing ImmuneRACE study (first 160 participants) and from 1,254 subjects provided by 6 global collaborators. The repertoires were released in a freely available public database meant as a resource for research on the immune response to SARS-CoV-2. Where available, HLA class I and class II types were obtained from metadata supplied by the sample provider rather than from assay-based typing. The prospective study material was composed of cDNA or gDNA derived from T cells, B-cell-depleted T cells, or PBMCs. The dataset comprised deeply sampled blood TCRbeta repertoires from subjects exposed to, actively infected with, or recovered from COVID-19. Sample metadata almost always included a de-identified subject ID, COVID-19 status, age in years and sex.

Turning to this clone: What antigen it recognizes has not been identified. No base quality information exists; no much larger clone differs at one position.

TCRbeta CDR3 regions were amplified from genomic DNA using the immunoSEQ Assay, a bias-controlled multiplex PCR. On the study's bioinformatics: Within the assay, amplification of reference gene primers was used to estimate how many nucleated cells each sample contained. To quantify the absolute abundance of each unique TCRbeta CDR3 rearrangement, sequence reads were collapsed and filtered. For each sample, productive Simpson clonality was calculated as the square root of Simpson's diversity index across productive rearrangements. TCRdb mirrors the immuneACCESS table, restricted to in-frame sequences. Some clones are absent from its copies; in checked studies, under half trace to an unresolved V gene, and the reason for the others is unknown. V and J calls and clone size are those listed in that table; D and trimming were worked out from the DNA. A total of 300,000 to 400,000 clones appear in this sample, around 86% of them only once. The top ten clones comprise roughly 4% of the sample.

Participants in the prospective study were enrolled through a virtual design, were aged roughly 18 to 90 years, and lived in roughly 26 United States geographic areas. In the prospective study, participants were assigned to cohorts based on the clinical history participants reported in a screening survey and a study questionnaire. Each participant in the prospective study had whole blood, serum and a nasopharyngeal or oropharyngeal swab collected by mobile phlebotomists. Over a roughly 2-month period, participants in the prospective study had the option of providing additional blood draws and questionnaires. Before DNA extraction, blood samples from the prospective study were shipped at room temperature or frozen. Per the germline V gene (reference sequence), LNHDA is the CDR1 and SQIVND is the CDR2. The CDR3 sequence holds 15 residues, the cysteine and phenylalanine included. The only DNA kept is the CDR3, 45 bases in frame from the first base. The V and J ends are trimmed by 7 bases and 0 bases, leaving 13 bases between them.

Summary of the overall study and its limitations: The quantity of clinical and demographic metadata differed by source and by participant and was supplied without curation.

The sequence derives from a woman in her thirties or forties with acute COVID-19. The rearranged chain carries TRBV19 and TRBJ1-5; the D gene is perhaps TRBD1, from 6 matching bases. Material for sequencing was PBMCs or T cells enriched from blood (not recorded which). The DNA sequence follows: TGTGCCAGTAAGAAAACAGGGAATAGCAATCAGCCCCAGCATTTT. Its translation reads: CASKKTGNSNQPQHF.